Given below is one T cell receptor beta chain in context. Sequencing relied on a cDNA template that was reverse transcribed from extracted RNA. TCRdb keeps only in-frame clones here, not all; method: immunoSEQ multiplex PCR. This sample has around 65,000 clones, with around 49% found just once. The data originate from a study of CD8+ T cells in alopecia areata. The authors sorted CD4+ and CD8+ T cells from PBMCs. The germline CDR1 and CDR2 sequences are MNHEY and SMNVEV (reference sequence). V gave up 5 bases and J gave up 7 bases, with 12 bases separating them. The CDR3 is 13 residues long. The chain joins TRBV27 to TRBJ2-4; D not certain. The sample in question was CD8+ T cells sorted from blood, obtained at week 0. The clonotype comes from a human donor with alopecia areata. The CDR3 sequence is CASSPTVLNIQYF. The CDR3 DNA reads TGTGCCAGCAGTCCGACCGTGTTGAACATTCAGTACTTC.